These T cell receptor beta chains were read from a single sample in a study of somatic mutations in cytotoxic T cells in rheumatoid arthritis. The table came from immunoSEQ multiplex PCR; TCRdb's copy has only in-frame clones and leaves some out. Among about 18,000 clones listed, about three quarters were seen once. Source material: CD8+ T cells sorted from blood. These receptors were taken from an adult with rheumatoid arthritis. CDR3s include the opening cysteine and the closing phenylalanine or tryptophan. The order of the fields is D gene, J gene, clone size, V gene, CDR3 DNA, CDR3 protein. The D gene is left open where the match is weak. Clone size is given for some rows only: seen once, a few or many times, or a class if the clone is expanded.

d_gene: TRBD1; j_gene: TRBJ1-2; abundance: .; v_gene: TRBV19; CDR3nt: TGTGCCAGTAGCCGGGACAGAATAACCTATAACTATGGCTACACCTTC; CDR3aa: CASSRDRITYNYGYTF
d_gene: TRBD1; j_gene: TRBJ1-5; abundance: few; v_gene: TRBV19; CDR3nt: TGTGCCAGTAGTTCCCAGGGACAGGCGGACTTCAGCAATCAGCCCCAGCATTTT; CDR3aa: CASSSQGQADFSNQPQHF
d_gene: .; j_gene: TRBJ2-1; abundance: .; v_gene: TRBV2; CDR3nt: TGTGCCAGCAGCGAACATAGCTCCTACAATGAGCAGTTCTTC; CDR3aa: CASSEHSSYNEQFF
d_gene: TRBD1; j_gene: TRBJ2-7; abundance: few; v_gene: TRBV5-8; CDR3nt: TGTGCCAGCAGCACGGGACAGGGGATTGGCGAGCAGTACTTC; CDR3aa: CASSTGQGIGEQYF
d_gene: .; j_gene: TRBJ1-1; abundance: few; v_gene: TRBV19; CDR3nt: TGTGCCAGTAGTGAAGACAGGCCGAACACTGAAGCTTTCTTT; CDR3aa: CASSEDRPNTEAFF
d_gene: TRBD1; j_gene: TRBJ1-1; abundance: .; v_gene: TRBV11-2; CDR3nt: TGTGCCAGCAGCTTGGGACAGGGTATTAACACTGAAGCTTTCTTT; CDR3aa: CASSLGQGINTEAFF
d_gene: .; j_gene: TRBJ2-1; abundance: .; v_gene: TRBV25-1; CDR3nt: TGTGCCAGCAGTGAACAGGGGTTTAATGAGCAGTTCTTC; CDR3aa: CASSEQGFNEQFF
d_gene: TRBD1; j_gene: TRBJ1-2; abundance: .; v_gene: TRBV28; CDR3nt: TGTGCCAGCAGCCCTGGACAGGGGATTCAAAGTGGCTACACCTTC; CDR3aa: CASSPGQGIQSGYTF
d_gene: TRBD1; j_gene: TRBJ2-7; abundance: once; v_gene: TRBV11-2; CDR3nt: TGTGCCAGCAGCGCCAGACAGGGCTTAAGCTACGAGCAGTACTTC; CDR3aa: CASSARQGLSYEQYF
d_gene: TRBD1; j_gene: TRBJ2-7; abundance: .; v_gene: TRBV30; CDR3nt: TGTGCCTGGACGGGACAGGGCTCCTACGAGCAGTACTTC; CDR3aa: CAWTGQGSYEQYF
d_gene: TRBD2; j_gene: TRBJ2-7; abundance: .; v_gene: TRBV15; CDR3nt: TGTGCCACCAGCAGGCGGGAGCGATACGAGCAGTACTTC; CDR3aa: CATSRRERYEQYF
d_gene: .; j_gene: TRBJ2-7; abundance: once; v_gene: TRBV6-5; CDR3nt: TGTGCCAGCAGTAGGGTGATCGGCCCCTACGAGCAGTACTTC; CDR3aa: CASSRVIGPYEQYF
d_gene: TRBD1; j_gene: TRBJ2-2; abundance: .; v_gene: TRBV19; CDR3nt: TGTGCCAGTACCTTCCATCGGGGACAGACAAACACCGGGGAGCTGTTTTTT; CDR3aa: CASTFHRGQTNTGELFF
d_gene: TRBD2; j_gene: TRBJ2-3; abundance: .; v_gene: TRBV4-1; CDR3nt: TGCGCCAGCAGCCAAGGGCTAGCGGGGGGTTCAGATACGCAGTATTTT; CDR3aa: CASSQGLAGGSDTQYF
d_gene: .; j_gene: TRBJ2-1; abundance: .; v_gene: TRBV12-5; CDR3nt: TGTGCTAGTGGTTTGGTACTGGGTATTGAGCAGTTCTTC; CDR3aa: CASGLVLGIEQFF
d_gene: .; j_gene: TRBJ1-1; abundance: few; v_gene: TRBV4-1; CDR3nt: TGCGCCAGCAGCCAAGTGGGGGACGCTTTCTTT; CDR3aa: CASSQVGDAFF
d_gene: .; j_gene: TRBJ2-1; abundance: few; v_gene: TRBV19; CDR3nt: TGTGCCAGTAGTATTCTCACACTCAATGAGCAGTTCTTC; CDR3aa: CASSILTLNEQFF
d_gene: .; j_gene: TRBJ1-1; abundance: .; v_gene: TRBV6-5; CDR3nt: TGTGCCAGCAGTTACGGGGGAATAGGGGCTTTCTTT; CDR3aa: CASSYGGIGAFF
d_gene: .; j_gene: TRBJ2-1; abundance: .; v_gene: TRBV5-1; CDR3nt: TGCGCCAGTGGGAGCAGCTCCTACAATGAGCAGTTCTTC; CDR3aa: CASGSSSYNEQFF
d_gene: TRBD2; j_gene: TRBJ2-2; abundance: .; v_gene: TRBV27; CDR3nt: TGTGCCAGCACCATTAGCGGGAGAAACACCGGGGAGCTGTTTTTT; CDR3aa: CASTISGRNTGELFF
d_gene: .; j_gene: TRBJ2-1; abundance: .; v_gene: TRBV6-1; CDR3nt: TGTGCCAGCATCGGCCCACACTCCTACAATGAGCAGTTCTTC; CDR3aa: CASIGPHSYNEQFF
d_gene: .; j_gene: TRBJ2-7; abundance: .; v_gene: TRBV19; CDR3nt: TGTGCCAGTAGTATAGGCCTTTCGCCATCCTACGAGCAGTACTTC; CDR3aa: CASSIGLSPSYEQYF
d_gene: .; j_gene: TRBJ2-5; abundance: .; v_gene: TRBV5-1; CDR3nt: TGCGCCAGCAGCCACCAAGAGACCCAGTACTTC; CDR3aa: CASSHQETQYF
d_gene: TRBD2; j_gene: TRBJ2-1; abundance: .; v_gene: TRBV6-5; CDR3nt: TGTGCCAGCAGTTACTCGGGACTAGCGGGGAGTAATGAGCAGTTCTTC; CDR3aa: CASSYSGLAGSNEQFF
d_gene: .; j_gene: TRBJ2-5; abundance: .; v_gene: TRBV11-2; CDR3nt: TGTGCCAGCAGCTACTGGGAGGGGGGGGAAGTAGAGACCCAGTACTTC; CDR3aa: CASSYWEGGEVETQYF
d_gene: TRBD2; j_gene: TRBJ2-1; abundance: .; v_gene: TRBV4-2; CDR3nt: TGTGCCAGCAGCCAAGAATCGTGGCGGGGGGTCTTCAGGGGTGAGCAGTTCTTC; CDR3aa: CASSQESWRGVFRGEQFF
d_gene: .; j_gene: TRBJ1-6; abundance: .; v_gene: TRBV28; CDR3nt: TGTGCCAGCAGTTCTACGCTGAATTCACCCCTCCACTTT; CDR3aa: CASSSTLNSPLHF
d_gene: .; j_gene: TRBJ2-6; abundance: .; v_gene: TRBV6-1; CDR3nt: TGTGCCAGCAGCAACAACGTCCTGACTTTC; CDR3aa: CASSNNVLTF
d_gene: TRBD1; j_gene: TRBJ1-2; abundance: .; v_gene: TRBV7-9; CDR3nt: TGTGCCAGCAGCTGGACAGGGAATGGCTACACCTTC; CDR3aa: CASSWTGNGYTF
d_gene: TRBD2; j_gene: TRBJ2-3; abundance: .; v_gene: TRBV9; CDR3nt: TGTGCCAGCAGCGAGACTAGCGGGAGCGCAGATACGCAGTATTTT; CDR3aa: CASSETSGSADTQYF
d_gene: .; j_gene: TRBJ1-4; abundance: .; v_gene: TRBV19; CDR3nt: TGTGCCAGTAGTATTGCGGGGTTTAATGAAAAACTGTTTTTT; CDR3aa: CASSIAGFNEKLFF
d_gene: .; j_gene: TRBJ2-7; abundance: .; v_gene: TRBV6-6; CDR3nt: TGTGCCAGCAGTTACTCGACAGGGCAGTACTTC; CDR3aa: CASSYSTGQYF
d_gene: TRBD2; j_gene: TRBJ2-3; abundance: .; v_gene: TRBV9; CDR3nt: TGTGCCAGCAGCGTAAGCGGGGGGAAGGTAGATACGCAGTATTTT; CDR3aa: CASSVSGGKVDTQYF
d_gene: TRBD1; j_gene: TRBJ2-2; abundance: .; v_gene: TRBV12-5; CDR3nt: TGTGCTAGTGGTTTTGTCGTAACGGATAAGGACAGGGGTGACACCGGGGAGCTGTTTTTT; CDR3aa: CASGFVVTDKDRGDTGELFF
d_gene: .; j_gene: TRBJ2-5; abundance: .; v_gene: TRBV7-9; CDR3nt: TGTGCCAGCAGTCGTACAGAGTACCAAGAGACCCAGTACTTC; CDR3aa: CASSRTEYQETQYF
d_gene: .; j_gene: TRBJ1-5; abundance: .; v_gene: TRBV7-8; CDR3nt: TGTGCCAGCAGCTTAACTGGACAGTACAATCAGCCCCAGCATTTT; CDR3aa: CASSLTGQYNQPQHF
d_gene: TRBD2; j_gene: TRBJ2-7; abundance: .; v_gene: TRBV5-1; CDR3nt: TGCGCCAGCAGCTTGGGGGGACTAGCGTACCACGAGCAGTACTTC; CDR3aa: CASSLGGLAYHEQYF
d_gene: .; j_gene: TRBJ1-1; abundance: few; v_gene: TRBV19; CDR3nt: TGTGCCAGTACCGTCGGCGGCTTTCCGAACACTGAAGCTTTCTTT; CDR3aa: CASTVGGFPNTEAFF
d_gene: .; j_gene: TRBJ2-7; abundance: .; v_gene: TRBV27; CDR3nt: TGTGCCAGCAGTTTAGGACACCCCCCCTACGAGCAGTACTTC; CDR3aa: CASSLGHPPYEQYF
d_gene: .; j_gene: TRBJ2-1; abundance: .; v_gene: TRBV10-1; CDR3nt: TGCGCCAGCAGTGACGGGCGGGTTATCCACAATGAGCAGTTCTTC; CDR3aa: CASSDGRVIHNEQFF
d_gene: .; j_gene: TRBJ1-5; abundance: few; v_gene: TRBV19; CDR3nt: TGTGCCAGTGTAGACAGGAGAATGTCCCAGCATTTT; CDR3aa: CASVDRRMSQHF
d_gene: .; j_gene: TRBJ2-1; abundance: .; v_gene: TRBV27; CDR3nt: TGTGCCAGCATTTTATCCCACCCAGGCTACAATGAGCAGTTCTTC; CDR3aa: CASILSHPGYNEQFF
d_gene: .; j_gene: TRBJ2-3; abundance: few; v_gene: TRBV6-1; CDR3nt: TGTGCCAGCAAACAGGGACTATCGGACACAGATACGCAGTATTTT; CDR3aa: CASKQGLSDTDTQYF
d_gene: .; j_gene: TRBJ1-5; abundance: .; v_gene: TRBV6-6; CDR3nt: TGTGCCAGCAGTACCCGGGGTCAGCCCCAGCATTTT; CDR3aa: CASSTRGQPQHF
d_gene: .; j_gene: TRBJ2-1; abundance: .; v_gene: TRBV5-6; CDR3nt: TGTGCCAGCAGCCCCCCCACTGACTCCTACAATGAGCAGTTCTTC; CDR3aa: CASSPPTDSYNEQFF
d_gene: .; j_gene: TRBJ2-7; abundance: .; v_gene: TRBV4-2; CDR3nt: TGTGCCAGCAGCCAAGGGGGTAGCGGCTACGAGCAGTACTTC; CDR3aa: CASSQGGSGYEQYF
d_gene: .; j_gene: TRBJ1-5; abundance: .; v_gene: TRBV7-2; CDR3nt: TGTGCCAGCAGCTTAATCGGCGCCTACAATCAGCCCCAGCATTTT; CDR3aa: CASSLIGAYNQPQHF
d_gene: TRBD1; j_gene: TRBJ2-7; abundance: .; v_gene: TRBV5-1; CDR3nt: TGCGCCAGCAGCTTGGCCGAGGGGGCGAGCGAGCAGTACTTC; CDR3aa: CASSLAEGASEQYF
d_gene: .; j_gene: TRBJ1-2; abundance: .; v_gene: TRBV23-1; CDR3nt: TGCGCCAGCAGTCAAGAGGGTGGGGGTAACTATGGCTACACCTTC; CDR3aa: CASSQEGGGNYGYTF
d_gene: .; j_gene: TRBJ1-1; abundance: .; v_gene: TRBV10-3; CDR3nt: TGTGCCATCAGTGAAGGTGTGGACACTGAAGCTTTCTTT; CDR3aa: CAISEGVDTEAFF